The 3 T cell receptor beta chains reported below all come from one sample, sequenced in a study of blood T cell repertoires in COVID-19. The repertoire was sequenced with immunoSEQ multiplex PCR; TCRdb's copy has only in-frame clones and lacks some. The table has approximately 96,000 clones, roughly 88% seen once. The sample consisted of peripheral blood. The receptors here all came from a woman older than 75 with acute or convalescent COVID-19.

The chain combines TRBV27 with TRBJ2-5; the match to TRBD2 covers 13 bases. From germline, CDR1 is MNHEY and CDR2 SMNVEV (reference sequence). This CDR3 has 16 residues. J lost 5 bases, V lost 8 bases, and 11 bases had no gene match. CDR3 residues: CASSLTGLAGYETQYF. The CDR3, as DNA: TGTGCCAGCTCCTTAACGGGACTAGCGGGATATGAGACCCAGTACTTC.

This chain joins TRBV7-2 and TRBJ1-1; D is unclear. Germline assignment: CDR1 SGHTA and CDR2 FQGNSA. V lost 5 bases and J 1 base, leaving 14 bases between the germline ends. The CDR3 consists of 15 residues. This chain's CDR3 is CASSPRFSRNTEAFF. CDR3 nucleotides: TGTGCCAGCAGCCCGCGGTTCTCGCGGAACACTGAAGCTTTCTTT.

This chain links TRBV11-2 with TRBJ1-1; maybe TRBD1 (6 bases). Germline V gene sequence: CDR1 SGHAT, CDR2 FQNNGV. The V and J ends lost 5 bases and 8 bases respectively, with 18 bases between them. This CDR3 is built from 14 residues. CDR3 protein: CASSPSAGTTEAFF. CDR3 sequence (DNA): TGTGCCAGCAGCCCATCTGCCGGGACAACAGAAGCTTTCTTT. Full variable domain (outside the CDR3, taken from reference TRBV11-2 and TRBJ1-1): EAGVAQSPRYKIIEKRQSVAFWCNPISGHATLYWYQQILGQGPKLLIQFQNNGVVDDSQLPKDRFSAERLKGVDSTLKIQPAKLEDSAVYLCASSPSAGTTEAFFGQGTRLTVV.